There are a few counts of the clone carrying this T cell receptor (beta chain). Treatment of the sample: oral pan-JAK inhibitor, 5-10 mg twice daily. The sample comes from a study of CD8+ T cells in alopecia areata. Extracted RNA was reverse transcribed, and the resulting cDNA served as sequencing template. The data were produced by immunoSEQ multiplex PCR, yet TCRdb's version contains in-frame clones alone and is incomplete. The data hold about 190,000 clones, with around three fifths observed a single time. The CDR3 totals 12 residues. Trimming removed 6 bases from V and 1 base from J; junction bases left unmatched: 0. The germline CDR1 and CDR2 sequences are SQVTM and ANQGSEA.

The sample consisted of CD4+ T cells sorted from blood, taken at week 4, from a patient treated with tofacitinib. This sequence joins TRBV29-1 and TRBJ1-5; the match to TRBD1 covers 7 bases. This TCR derives from a human donor with alopecia areata. The CDR3 DNA sequence: TGCAGCGTACAGGGGAGCAATCAGCCCCAGCATTTT. Translated, it gives CSVQGSNQPQHF.